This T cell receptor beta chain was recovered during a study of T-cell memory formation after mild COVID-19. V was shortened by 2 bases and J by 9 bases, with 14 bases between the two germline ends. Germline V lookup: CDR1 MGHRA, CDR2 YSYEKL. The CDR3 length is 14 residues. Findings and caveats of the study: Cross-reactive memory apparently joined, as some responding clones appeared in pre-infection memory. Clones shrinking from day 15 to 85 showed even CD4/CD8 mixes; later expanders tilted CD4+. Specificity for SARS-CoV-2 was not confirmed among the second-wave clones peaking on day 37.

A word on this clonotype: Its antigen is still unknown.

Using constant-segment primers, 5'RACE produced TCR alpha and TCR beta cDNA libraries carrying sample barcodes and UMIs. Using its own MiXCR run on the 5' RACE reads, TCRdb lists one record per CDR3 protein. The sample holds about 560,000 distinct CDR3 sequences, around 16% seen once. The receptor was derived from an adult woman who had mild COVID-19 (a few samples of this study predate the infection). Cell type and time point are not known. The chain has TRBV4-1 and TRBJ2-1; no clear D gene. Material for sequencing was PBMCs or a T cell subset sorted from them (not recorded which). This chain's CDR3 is CASSQRTLPGEQFF. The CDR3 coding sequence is TGCGCCAGCAGCCAACGGACCCTGCCCGGTGAGCAGTTCTTC.